The 17 T cell receptor beta chains below all came from one sample that was sequenced in a study of blood T cell repertoires in COVID-19. The data were produced by immunoSEQ multiplex PCR, yet TCRdb's version contains in-frame clones alone and is incomplete. The top ten hold over 4.5% of the sample, which has more than 95,000 clones, around 88% seen once. The material sequenced was peripheral blood. These receptors were taken from a human donor in a cohort sampled during active COVID-19.

The rearrangement links TRBV30 to TRBJ2-7; D is possibly TRBD1 (6 bases). Germline V gene sequence: CDR1 GTSNPN, CDR2 SVGIG (reference sequence). The CDR3 consists of 13 residues. Trimming pared 4 bases from V and 7 bases from J, leaving 17 bases between. Here the CDR3 DNA reads TGTGCCTGGACGGATCAGGGGCAAGGGGAGCAGTACTTC. Its translation is CAWTDQGQGEQYF.

The V gene is TRBV6-2 or TRBV6-3, the J gene TRBJ1-5, with 7 bases lining up with TRBD1. CDR3 size: 14 residues. V dropped 6 bases and J dropped 3; count of bases not matched to a gene: 5. Germline V gives CDR1 MNHEY, CDR2 SVGEGT. In DNA, the CDR3 is TGTGCCAGCAGCCAGGGGACAGTCAATCAGCCCCAGCATTTT. Translated: CASSQGTVNQPQHF.

This chain joins TRBV19 and TRBJ2-1, with 7 bases aligning to TRBD1. Germline V gives CDR1 LNHDA, CDR2 SQIVND (reference sequence). The length of the CDR3 is 14 residues. J lost 4 bases, V lost 6 bases, and 6 bases had no gene match. The CDR3 DNA reads TGTGCCAGTAGGGGGACAGCACAGTACAATGAGCAGTTCTTC. Translating it yields CASRGTAQYNEQFF.

V is TRBV27 and J is TRBJ2-1; 9 nucleotides align to TRBD1. Trimming cost V 1 base and J 3 bases; bases outside gene matches: 4. The CDR3 extends over 16 amino acids. CDR1 and CDR2 from the germline V gene are MNHEY and SMNVEV (reference sequence). The CDR3 nucleotides read TGTGCCAGCAGTTTATTGCGGACAGGGGACTACAATGAGCAGTTCTTC. Translated: CASSLLRTGDYNEQFF.

The chain links TRBV28 to TRBJ2-1; weak D call: TRBD1 (6 bases). Germline V gene sequence: CDR1 MDHEN, CDR2 SYDVKM. The CDR3 is 12 amino acids. V was cut by 6 bases and J by 7 bases, with 10 bases left in between. CDR3 sequence (DNA): TGTGCCAGCAGCCGCAGGGGAAATGAGCAGTTCTTC. This translates into CASSRRGNEQFF.

This clone was observed a single time. The rearrangement links TRBV18 to TRBJ1-3; 7 bases agree with TRBD1. CDR1 is KGHSH and CDR2 is LQKENI in the germline V gene. The junction had 7 bases not matched to a gene; V was cut back by 2 bases and J by 0 bases. The CDR3 covers 17 residues. The CDR3 nucleotides read TGTGCCAGCTCACCAACGTCCGGACAGGCCTCTGGAAACACCATATATTTT. The encoded protein is CASSPTSGQASGNTIYF.

In this sample, this clone turned up a few times. V and J are TRBV7-7 and TRBJ2-1; 8 bases agree with TRBD2. CDR1 SSHAT and CDR2 FNYEAQ come from the germline V gene (reference sequence). After removal of 6 bases from V and 6 bases from J, the junction contained 10 bases not matched to a gene. The CDR3 has 15 amino acids. The CDR3, as DNA: TGTGCCAGCAGTCGCACACAAACTAGCGGCAATGAGCAGTTCTTC. The encoded protein is CASSRTQTSGNEQFF.

The chain joins TRBV11-1 to TRBJ2-6; 8 bases are a match to TRBD1. The CDR3 is 15 amino acids. Germline loops: CDR1 SGHAT, CDR2 FQDESV (reference sequence). The ends lost 5 bases at V and 4 bases at J; junction bases unmatched: 4. The CDR3, as DNA: TGTGCCAGCAGCAACAGGGGGTCCGGGGCCAACGTCCTGACTTTC. The encoded protein is CASSNRGSGANVLTF.

The CDR3 region is CASSLSLRHEQFF. CDR3 bases: TGTGCCAGCAGTTTATCCCTCAGGCACGAGCAGTTCTTC. This rearrangement joins TRBV27 to TRBJ2-1; D is unresolved. V lost 0 bases and J 10 bases, leaving 10 bases between the germline ends. CDR1 MNHEY and CDR2 SMNVEV come from the germline V gene (reference sequence). This CDR3 is 13 amino acids long.

The genes are TRBV24-1 and TRBJ2-3; the D gene is possibly TRBD2 (5 bases). The length of the CDR3 is 13 residues. The germline V and J ends were trimmed by 3 bases and 9 bases, with 12 bases remaining between them. Looked up from germline, CDR1 is KGHDR and CDR2 is SFDVKD. Here the CDR3 DNA reads TGTGCCACCAGTGATCCCGGGGTGGACACGCAGTATTTT. This sequence encodes CATSDPGVDTQYF.

The chain employs TRBV5-8 and TRBJ2-7; 8 nucleotides match TRBD1. The CDR3 contains 14 residues. The germline V gene has CDR1 SGHTS and CDR2 YDEGEE. Unmatched junction bases numbered 6, after V lost 4 bases and J lost 3 bases. The CDR3 DNA sequence: TGTGCCAGCAGCGCAGGGGGCCGCGGCTACGAGCAGTACTTC. It is translated as CASSAGGRGYEQYF.

The chain uses TRBV5-1 and TRBJ1-6; 9 nucleotides agree with TRBD1. This CDR3 region has 15 residues. The trim removed 2 bases at V and 9 bases at J, leaving 6 bases unmatched. The germline V gene has CDR1 SGHRS and CDR2 YFSETQ. The CDR3 DNA reads as TGCGCCAGCAGCTTCGGGACAGGGCCAGGTTCACCCCTCCACTTT. Translated: CASSFGTGPGSPLHF.

The gene calls are TRBV27 and TRBJ1-1; 8 bases fit TRBD1. J gave up 2 bases and V 0 bases, and 5 bases lay outside the gene matches. From germline, CDR1 is MNHEY and CDR2 SMNVEV (reference sequence). The CDR3 spans 16 residues. DNA of the CDR3: TGTGCCAGCAGTTTATCCCCAGGGGGCGGAAACACTGAAGCTTTCTTT. Translated: CASSLSPGGGNTEAFF.

The chain joins TRBV27 to TRBJ1-2; D call uncertain. Trimming left V 5 bases short and J 4 bases short, with 17 bases between. Germline CDR1 and CDR2: MNHEY and SMNVEV (reference sequence). CDR3 length equals 15 residues. The CDR3 DNA reads TGTGCCAGCAGTCCGTCGGGAGGGCTTGGCTATGGCTACACCTTC. It specifies CASSPSGGLGYGYTF.

The chain combines TRBV7-9 with TRBJ2-5; perhaps TRBD2 as D (7 bases). The germline CDR1 and CDR2 sequences are SEHNR and FQNEAQ (reference sequence). The CDR3 length is 16 residues. V was trimmed by 3 bases and J by 2 bases, leaving 16 bases between them. As DNA, the CDR3 is TGTGCCAGCAGCTTCCCCAGGGGAGGGACGCAAGAGACCCAGTACTTC. Its translation: CASSFPRGGTQETQYF.

The chain is built from TRBV10-3 and TRBJ1-3; D is unclear. Trimming left V 11 bases short and J 0 bases short, with 11 bases between. The CDR3 runs 13 residues. Germline V lookup: CDR1 ENHRY, CDR2 SYGVKD. The CDR3: CASSGDSGNTIYF. CDR3 DNA sequence: TGTGCCTCCTCCGGGGACTCTGGAAACACCATATATTTT.

This chain uses TRBV6-5 with TRBJ2-5; 7 bases align to TRBD1. Unmatched junction bases numbered 8, after V lost 6 bases and J lost 4 bases. The CDR3 has 14 amino acids. Germline CDR1 reads MNHEY; CDR2 reads SVGAGI. The CDR3 nucleotides read TGTGCCAGCAGGGCCGGGACAGTCAGAGAGACCCAGTACTTC. Encoded protein: CASRAGTVRETQYF.